This T cell receptor (beta chain) was obtained from a study of control samples from healthy donors and cancer patients. Libraries were prepared by immunoSEQ multiplex PCR; TCRdb keeps only in-frame clonotypes and omits some of them. This sample carries over 8,000 clones, approximately 90% of them seen once, and the ten largest clones take about a fifth. V lost 8 bases and J lost 6, with 13 bases in between. CDR3 length: 12 residues. Germline V gene sequence: CDR1 MNHNY, CDR2 SVGAGI (reference sequence). The V gene is TRBV6-6, the J gene TRBJ1-2; D call uncertain. The sequencing input was PBMCs. This sequence was found in a man in his 60s with colorectal cancer. In nucleotides, the CDR3 is TGTGCCAGCCTAGTCCCCGGCGATGGCTACACCTTC. This gives the protein CASLVPGDGYTF.